This TCR beta chain was identified during a study of blood T cell repertoires in COVID-19. Across the whole study: Researchers got acute and convalescent COVID-19 samples from the United States, Italy and Spain.

Original methodology: Quantification of nucleated cells was approximated via reference gene primer amplification. Libraries were prepared by immunoSEQ multiplex PCR; TCRdb keeps only in-frame clonotypes and omits some of them. V, J and clone size were drawn from that table, and D and trimming were deduced from the DNA. The table lists about 190,000 clones, around four fifths of them singletons. CDR3 size: 20 residues. The chain uses TRBV21-1 and TRBJ1-2; the table's TRBD1 call for D was not verified on the DNA. TRBV21-1 is a recognized pseudogene. This receptor was identified in a woman in her seventies with active or convalescent COVID-19. The sample consisted of peripheral blood. The CDR3 sequence: CASSKLSYRLPGQIPNGYTF. In nucleotides, the CDR3 is TGTGCCAGCAGCAAATTGTCCTACCGCCTGCCGGGACAGATCCCGAATGGCTACACCTTC.